The 5 T cell receptor beta chains below come from one sample, sequenced in a study of STAT5B mutations in CD4+ large granular lymphocyte leukemia. Method: immunoSEQ multiplex PCR; TCRdb's copy keeps in-frame clones and lacks some. The sample holds roughly 490 clones, 60% to 80% seen once. Sequenced material: PBMCs. Receptors were obtained from a woman in her thirties or forties with CD4+ T-cell large granular lymphocyte leukemia.

This clone was seen only once. The chain uses TRBV4-3 and TRBJ1-4; D might be TRBD1 (5 bases). The V end lost 2 bases, the J end lost 8 bases, and 21 bases lay between the germline ends. The germline CDR1 and CDR2 sequences are LGHNA and YSLEER. CDR3 length: 17 residues. The CDR3 is CASSQWFLGRGGEKLFF. In DNA, the CDR3 is TGCGCCAGCAGCCAATGGTTTTTGGGGCGGGGAGGGGAAAAACTGTTTTTT.

J is TRBJ2-3 and V is TRBV27; no clear D gene. Germline V CDR1 and CDR2: MNHEY, SMNVEV (reference sequence). This CDR3 is built from 15 residues. The germline V and J ends were trimmed by 0 bases and 2 bases, with 9 bases remaining between them. This chain's CDR3 is CASSLSVQNTDTQYF. The CDR3 nucleotides are TGTGCCAGCAGTTTATCCGTTCAGAACACAGATACGCAGTATTTT.

The chain combines TRBV7-2 with TRBJ1-4, with 11 positions matching TRBD1. Looked up from germline, CDR1 is SGHTA and CDR2 is FQGNSA. The CDR3 consists of 14 residues. The J segment lost 7 bases and the V segment lost 4 bases, leaving 2 bases of the junction unmatched. DNA of the CDR3: TGTGCCAGCAGCTGGACAGGGGGCTCTGAAAAACTGTTTTTT. Translation gives CASSWTGGSEKLFF.

This clone was seen a handful of times. CDR3: CASSSSSGPYEQYF. The DNA of the CDR3 is TGCGCCAGCAGCTCGAGTAGCGGACCCTACGAGCAGTACTTC. This chain links TRBV4-1 with TRBJ2-7; the D gene is possibly TRBD2 (6 bases). Trimming shortened V by 5 bases and J by 2 bases, and 13 bases separated the two germline ends. Per the germline V gene, CDR1 is MGHRA and CDR2 is YSYEKL. The CDR3 totals 14 residues.

The chain recombines TRBV19 with TRBJ2-1, with D perhaps matching TRBD1 (5 bases). Germline-derived CDR1 and CDR2 are LNHDA and SQIVND (reference sequence). The ends were cut back, 8 bases at V and 3 bases at J, with 17 bases in the middle. CDR3 length equals 15 residues. CDR3 DNA: TGTGCCAGTTCACAGGAGCTCGCCTTCTACAATGAGCAGTTCTTC. It codes for CASSQELAFYNEQFF.